The T cell receptor (beta chain) described here comes from a study of T cells in Graves' hyperthyroidism and ophthalmopathy. The CDR3 loop spans 14 amino acids. Trimming cost V 5 bases and J 3 bases, with 13 bases left between them. Germline V gene sequence: CDR1 LNHDA, CDR2 SQIVND (reference sequence). Researchers amplified the TCR beta CDR3 regions from RNA transcripts. Using the HTBI primer set, a first-round RT-PCR was run on the TCR CDR3. TCRdb used MiXCR to reprocess the multiplex PCR reads, holding one entry per CDR3 protein. The table shows fewer than 800,000 distinct CDR3 sequences, with approximately 16% occurring only once. Absence of ophthalmopathy progression within 18 months defined stable Graves' hyperthyroidism. Orbital computed tomography, thyroid ultrasound, serum thyroxine and TRAb, and clinical symptoms together informed the diagnoses. The sample holds a few counts of this clonotype. As yet, its antigen is unknown.

Study-wide results and caveats: Most thyroid clonotypes with frequency above 0.001 were detected in blood.

The TCR comes from a young man with Graves' hyperthyroidism. The sequenced sample was blood. The chain uses TRBV19 and TRBJ1-1, with a tentative D call TRBD1 (5 bases). The CDR3 reads CASSGRGTHTEAFF. The CDR3 coding sequence is TGTGCCAGTAGTGGGCGGGGGACGCACACTGAAGCTTTCTTT.